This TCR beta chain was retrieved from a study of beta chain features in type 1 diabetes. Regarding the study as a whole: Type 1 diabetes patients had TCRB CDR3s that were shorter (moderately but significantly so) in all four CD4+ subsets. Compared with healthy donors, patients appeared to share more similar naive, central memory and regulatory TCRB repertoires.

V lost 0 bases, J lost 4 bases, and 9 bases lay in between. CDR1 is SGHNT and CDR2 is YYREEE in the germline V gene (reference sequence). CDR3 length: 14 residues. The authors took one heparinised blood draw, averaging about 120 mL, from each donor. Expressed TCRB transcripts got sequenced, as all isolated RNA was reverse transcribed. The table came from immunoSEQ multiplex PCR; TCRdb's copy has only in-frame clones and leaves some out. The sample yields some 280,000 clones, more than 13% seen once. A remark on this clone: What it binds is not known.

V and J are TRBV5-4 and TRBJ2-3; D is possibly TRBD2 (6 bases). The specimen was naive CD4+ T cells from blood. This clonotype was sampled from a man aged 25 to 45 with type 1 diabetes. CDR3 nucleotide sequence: TGTGCCAGCAGCTTGGCCGGGAGCGCAGATACGCAGTATTTT. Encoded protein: CASSLAGSADTQYF.